These 11 T cell receptor beta chains were sequenced from one sample in a study of T cells in women clearing cervical HPV infection. TCRdb's copy holds only in-frame clones and misses some; the assay was immunoSEQ multiplex PCR. The repertoire table contains roughly 30,000 clones. Sequences were obtained from blood buffy coat. The receptor set was obtained from a woman aged 18-70 years with a cervical HPV16 infection that either progressed to CIN3+ or cleared (not recorded which).

A note on this clone: Sequencing ends 3 residues short of the CDR3 end; the germline J gene provides the rest. The rearrangement joins TRBV20-1 to TRBJ1-4, with 7 bases aligning to TRBD1. Germline assignment: CDR1 DFQATT and CDR2 SNEGSKA (reference sequence). With 3 bases clipped from V and 8 bases from J, the junction kept 6 bases outside the gene matches. The CDR3 length is 13 residues. CDR3 protein: CSASRGTEEKLFF. The sequenced CDR3 bases are TGCAGTGCTAGCAGGGGGACTGAGGAAAAA.

On this clone: Read sequence stops 3 residues before the CDR3 end, and the germline J gene provides the missing end. The rearrangement links TRBV6-2 or TRBV6-3 to TRBJ2-1, with 9 nucleotides matching TRBD1. CDR1 is MNHEY, CDR2 SVGEGT, per germline. This CDR3 has 17 amino acids. V trimming: 8 bases; J trimming: 1 base; junction bases outside the gene matches: 12. The CDR3 loop is CASSPVVGTGSYNEQFF. CDR3 DNA (partial): TGTGCCAGCTCACCCGTGGTCGGGACAGGGTCCTACAATGAG.

About this clone itself: The observed sequence ends 3 residues before the CDR3 terminus, with the missing tail filled in from the germline J gene. The chain uses TRBV20-1 and TRBJ2-3; no reliable D call. Germline V lookup: CDR1 DFQATT, CDR2 SNEGSKA (reference sequence). The CDR3 is made up of 14 amino acids. V was shortened by 0 bases and J by 0 bases, with 7 bases between the two germline ends. The part of the CDR3 DNA that was read is TGCAGTGCTAGAGAAACGACTAGCACAGATACG. Translation gives CSARETTSTDT. The complete CDR3 protein is CSARETTSTDTQYF.

Points on this clone: Sequencing ends 3 residues short of the CDR3 end; the germline J gene provides the rest. The rearrangement links TRBV29-1 to TRBJ2-1; 14 bases line up with TRBD2. Germline V gives CDR1 SQVTM, CDR2 ANQGSEA. The CDR3 loop spans 15 amino acids. Unmatched junction bases numbered 9, after V lost 8 bases and J lost 6 bases. The sequenced CDR3 bases are TGCAGCCTCCGGACTAGCGGGGGGCACTCCAATGAG. It yields the protein CSLRTSGGHSNE. In full, the CDR3 reads CSLRTSGGHSNEQFF.

Concerning this clone itself: The CDR3 end falls 3 residues outside the read, so it is completed with the germline J gene. V gene TRBV6-2 or TRBV6-3 combines with J gene TRBJ2-5; 9 bases match TRBD2. This CDR3 contains 15 residues. Per germline, CDR1 MNHEY and CDR2 SVGEGT. Trimming cost V 6 bases and J 1 base; bases outside gene matches: 6. Here the CDR3 reads CASRRAGGGQETQYF. The CDR3 bases that were read are TGTGCCAGCAGGCGAGCGGGGGGTGGCCAAGAGACC.

About this clone: The read halts 3 residues ahead of the CDR3 end, with the missing end drawn from the germline J gene. The chain has TRBV4-1 and TRBJ2-2; 8 bases are shared with TRBD2. This CDR3 comprises 16 residues. CDR1 and CDR2 from the germline V gene are MGHRA and YSYEKL. V was pared by 0 bases and J by 2 bases, with 2 bases of the junction left unmatched. The CDR3 sequence is CASSQDRGGNTGELFF. CDR3 bases read: TGCGCCAGCAGCCAAGATCGGGGGGGTAACACCGGGGAG.

Of note for this clone: The CDR3 end is not reached by the read, which stops 3 residues before it; the germline J gene fills it in. The V call is TRBV6-2 or TRBV6-3, the J call TRBJ2-1, with 7 bases identical to TRBD1. There are 15 residues in the CDR3. J gave up 6 bases and V 0 bases, and 5 bases lay outside the gene matches. Germline V gene sequence: CDR1 MNHEY, CDR2 SVGEGT. CDR3 loop: CASSYSATGSNEQFF. Incomplete CDR3 DNA: TGTGCCAGCAGTTACTCCGCGACAGGGAGCAATGAG.

As for this clone: Sequence at one end of the junction differs from germline and may be a read error. The read comes to an end 3 residues before the CDR3 does, leaving the germline J gene to fill in the end. This chain connects TRBV5-1 to TRBJ1-6; D gene ambiguous. Germline V gene data show CDR1 as SGHRS and CDR2 as YFSETQ. This CDR3 has 16 residues. CDR3 sequence: CVSSLAAGSWNSPLHF. The sequenced CDR3 bases are TGCGTCAGCAGCTTGGCCGCGGGGTCTTGGAATTCACCC. Filled out from reference TRBV5-1 and TRBJ1-6, the complete variable domain reads KAGVTQTPRYLIKTRGQQVTLSCSPISGHRSVSWYQQTPGQGLQFLFEYFSETQRNKGNFPGRFSGRQFSNSRSEMNVSTLELGDSALYLCVSSLAAGSWNSPLHFGNGTRLTVT.

As to this clone: The read halts 3 residues ahead of the CDR3 end, with the missing end drawn from the germline J gene. The chain uses TRBV5-1 and TRBJ2-1, with D perhaps TRBD1 (6 bases). Germline V gene lookup returns CDR1 SGHRS and CDR2 YFSETQ. The CDR3 is made up of 15 amino acids. The V end was cut by 4 bases, the J end by 8 bases, with 19 bases between. The CDR3 region is CASSKEGGNGDEQFF. The sequenced CDR3 bases are TGCGCCAGCAGCAAGGAAGGGGGTAACGGGGATGAG.

Details on this clone: The CDR3 end falls 3 residues outside the read, so it is completed with the germline J gene. This chain uses TRBV29-1 with TRBJ2-3; weak D call: TRBD1 (6 bases). The length of the CDR3 is 13 residues. Trimming removed 3 bases at V and 6 bases at J, with 13 bases between. Germline CDR1 is SQVTM and CDR2 is ANQGSEA. This CDR3 is CSVDGVGADTQYF. The DNA read from the CDR3 is TGCAGCGTTGATGGGGTGGGGGCGGATACG.

The CDR3 loop is CASSARQATDGYTF. The part of the CDR3 DNA that was read is TGTGCCAGTAGTGCTCGACAGGCGACCGATGGC. J is TRBJ1-2 and V is TRBV19; D may be TRBD1 (6 bases). The read gets to within 3 residues of the CDR3 end, and the germline J gene fills in the rest. Germline lookup yields CDR1 LNHDA and CDR2 SQIVND (reference sequence). The germline V and J ends were trimmed by 5 bases and 6 bases, with 16 bases remaining between them. CDR3 length equals 14 residues.